These 30 T cell receptor beta chains came from one sample sequenced in a study of early T cells in non-severe SARS-CoV-2 infection. Via MiXCR, TCRdb re-called the 5' RACE reads, giving one row per CDR3 protein. The table records 32,000 or so distinct CDR3 sequences, roughly 6.3% of them present only once. Sequencing was done on a sample of whole blood. Receptors originate from an adult who was a healthcare worker with PCR-confirmed SARS-CoV-2 infection or an uninfected control (not recorded which).

This clonotype was seen repeatedly, ten times or more. The J gene is TRBJ2-7, the V gene TRBV28, with D unclear. CDR3 size: 15 residues. Per the germline V gene, CDR1 is MDHEN and CDR2 is SYDVKM. The V end was cut by 6 bases, the J end by 3 bases, with 18 bases between. The CDR3 loop reads CASSQTDGPSYEQYF. CDR3 sequence (DNA): TGTGCCAGCAGCCAGACGGACGGACCTAGCTACGAGCAGTACTTC.

This clonotype has ten or more counts. The rearrangement uses TRBV2 and TRBJ2-7; 12 bases align to TRBD2. Germline V gene data show CDR1 as SNHLY and CDR2 as FYNNEI. The CDR3 totals 14 residues. With V trimmed by 4 bases and J by 4 bases, 2 bases remained unmatched. The CDR3 is CASSGTSGTYEQYF. CDR3 in DNA: TGTGCCAGCAGTGGGACTAGCGGGACGTACGAGCAGTACTTC.

This chain connects TRBV7-2 to TRBJ2-3; 11 bases align to TRBD1. There are 21 residues in the CDR3. V shed 5 bases, J shed 4 bases, and the junction held 23 bases outside the gene matches. Germline loops: CDR1 SGHTA, CDR2 FQGNSA. In DNA form, the CDR3 reads TGTGCCAGCAGCCCGCGGGCATGGTCCGGCTCTGGGACAGGGGGACCAGATACGCAGTATTTT. Its protein is CASSPRAWSGSGTGGPDTQYF.

This clonotype was seen at least ten times. The chain is built from TRBV12-3 or TRBV12-4 and TRBJ2-2; TRBD1 matches 9 bases. The CDR3 length is 15 residues. J was trimmed by 7 bases and V by 6 bases; bases with no gene match: 9. Written as DNA, the CDR3 is TGTGCCAGCAGCAGACCGGGACAGGGAAACGGGGAGCTGTTTTTT. Its protein is CASSRPGQGNGELFF.

In this sample, this clonotype turned up many times. The chain joins TRBV5-1 to TRBJ2-1; 11 bases are shared with TRBD2. Germline CDR1 is SGHRS and CDR2 is YFSETQ. There are 17 residues in the CDR3. V was pared by 0 bases and J by 4 bases, with 6 bases of the junction left unmatched. CDR3 sequence reads: CASSLGLAGSGYNEQFF. Here the CDR3 DNA reads TGCGCCAGCAGCTTGGGACTAGCGGGGTCCGGATACAATGAGCAGTTCTTC.

The chain carries TRBV11-2 and TRBJ1-4; no clear D gene. CDR3 length: 15 amino acids. Germline assignment: CDR1 SGHAT and CDR2 FQNNGV. V dropped 0 bases and J dropped 8 bases, with 13 bases sitting between them. Written as DNA, the CDR3 is TGTGCCAGCAGCTTAGACCCACAAGCGAGGGAAAAACTGTTTTTT. This sequence encodes CASSLDPQAREKLFF.

This clonotype has at least ten counts. The chain links TRBV6-2 or TRBV6-3 to TRBJ2-1, with D unclear. The V end lost 5 bases, the J end lost 7 bases, and 9 bases lay between the germline ends. The CDR3 is made up of 12 amino acids. Per germline, CDR1 MNHEY and CDR2 SVGEGT. DNA of the CDR3: TGTGCCAGCAGTCCTACTTCGAATGAGCAGTTCTTC. This sequence encodes CASSPTSNEQFF.

V is TRBV6-2 or TRBV6-3 and J is TRBJ1-1, with D possibly TRBD1 on 6 matching bases. The V end lost 2 bases, the J end lost 4 bases, and 11 bases lay between the germline ends. The CDR3 totals 14 residues. Germline loops: CDR1 MNHEY, CDR2 SVGEGT. The CDR3 region is CASSYRGRGTEAFF. CDR3 DNA sequence: TGTGCCAGCAGTTACCGGGGCAGGGGCACTGAAGCTTTCTTT.

Ten or more counts support this clonotype. This rearrangement joins TRBV11-2 to TRBJ2-1; the D gene is possibly TRBD2 (5 bases). V lost 1 base and J lost 8, with 15 bases in between. This CDR3 is 15 amino acids long. Germline V gene data show CDR1 as SGHAT and CDR2 as FQNNGV. The CDR3 is CASSLAAGSRYEQFF. CDR3 sequence (DNA): TGTGCCAGCAGCTTAGCGGCGGGCAGTCGATATGAGCAGTTCTTC.

Only a few counts were recorded for this clonotype. The rearrangement links TRBV20-1 to TRBJ2-2, with TRBD2 matching over 14 bases. CDR3 length equals 15 residues. CDR1 is DFQATT, CDR2 SNEGSKA, per germline (reference sequence). J was trimmed by 4 bases and V by 3 bases; bases with no gene match: 1. The CDR3 here is CSASGLAGGTGELFF. CDR3 bases: TGCAGTGCTAGCGGACTAGCGGGAGGCACCGGGGAGCTGTTTTTT.

This clonotype was recorded a few times. This chain uses TRBV7-6 with TRBJ2-5; D is unclear. Trimming took off 3 bases at V and 2 bases at J, with 4 bases between the two ends. Germline V CDR1 and CDR2: SGHVS, FNYEAQ. The CDR3 is 12 amino acids. CDR3 sequence reads: CASSLEQETQYF. CDR3 coding DNA: TGTGCCAGCAGCTTGGAACAAGAGACCCAGTACTTC.

This clonotype was recorded at least ten times. The chain employs TRBV19 and TRBJ2-7; the match to TRBD1 covers 9 bases. The CDR3 is 15 residues long. Unmatched junction bases numbered 8, after V lost 4 bases and J lost 4 bases. Germline CDR1 is LNHDA and CDR2 is SQIVND (reference sequence). CDR3 amino acids: CASSTSGTGSYEQYF. CDR3 DNA sequence: TGTGCCAGTAGTACTTCCGGGACAGGGTCATACGAGCAGTACTTC. Variable domain in full (rest from reference TRBV19 and TRBJ2-7): DGGITQSPKYLFRKEGQNVTLSCEQNLNHDAMYWYRQDPGQGLRLIYYSQIVNDFQKGDIAEGYSVSREKKESFPLTVTSAQKNPTAFYLCASSTSGTGSYEQYFGPGTRLTVT.

The sample holds many counts of this clonotype. The chain links TRBV7-2 to TRBJ1-2, with a possible D match to TRBD1 (6 bases). V was cut by 5 bases and J by 5 bases, with 18 bases left in between. The germline gives CDR1 SGHTA, CDR2 FQGNSA. The CDR3 spans 15 residues. In nucleotides, the CDR3 is TGTGCCAGCAGCCTACAGGGAGGGCTACTTTATGGCTACACCTTC. It codes for CASSLQGGLLYGYTF.

This clonotype was found many times. V and J are TRBV7-8 and TRBJ1-1; 8 bases fit TRBD1. The V gene's germline CDR1 is SGHVS and CDR2 FQNEAQ. J was trimmed by 1 base and V by 2 bases; bases with no gene match: 6. The CDR3 extends over 16 amino acids. The CDR3 loop is CASSLLRDRRNTEAFF. CDR3 coding DNA: TGTGCCAGCAGCTTATTGAGGGACAGGAGGAACACTGAAGCTTTCTTT.

The CDR3 here is CASSKHPQPQHF. Written as DNA, the CDR3 is TGTGCCAGCAGCAAGCATCCTCAGCCCCAGCATTTT. This chain connects TRBV12-3 or TRBV12-4 to TRBJ1-5, with unresolved D. Trimming pared 6 bases from V and 6 bases from J, leaving 9 bases between. The CDR3 loop spans 12 amino acids.

A few counts support this clonotype. This sequence joins TRBV20-1 and TRBJ2-7; 9 bases match TRBD2. The CDR3 runs to 12 residues. Germline-derived CDR1 and CDR2 are DFQATT and SNEGSKA (reference sequence). The CDR3 spells CSGGTSSYEQYF. The CDR3 nucleotides read TGCAGCGGAGGGACTAGCTCTTACGAGCAGTACTTC.

This clonotype has a handful of counts. The rearrangement uses TRBV18 and TRBJ1-2; no definite D call. The V gene's germline CDR1 is KGHSH and CDR2 LQKENI. V lost 6 bases and J lost 8, with 13 bases in between. This CDR3 has 12 residues. CDR3 region: CASSSQAQGYTF. The CDR3 DNA reads TGTGCCAGCTCGAGCCAGGCGCAGGGCTACACCTTC.

This clonotype was observed many times. CDR3: CSARDLEGPNTGELFF. The CDR3, as DNA: TGCAGTGCTAGAGATCTAGAAGGCCCGAACACCGGGGAGCTGTTTTTT. J is TRBJ2-2 and V is TRBV20-1; D remains ambiguous. The CDR3 is 16 amino acids. Trimming cost V 0 bases and J 0 bases, with 11 bases left between them. Germline V CDR1 and CDR2: DFQATT, SNEGSKA (reference sequence).

This clonotype was counted ten times or more. The gene calls are TRBV2 and TRBJ1-2; D may be TRBD1 (5 bases). Per the germline V gene, CDR1 is SNHLY and CDR2 is FYNNEI. V was clipped by 7 bases and J by 10 bases, with 16 bases between them. CDR3 length: 12 residues. CDR3 DNA sequence: TGTGCCAGCAATAGGGACCCGTTTTCCTACACCTTC. Protein sequence: CASNRDPFSYTF.

This clonotype was recorded many times. V and J are TRBV7-9 and TRBJ2-1; 10 bases are a match to TRBD2. The CDR3 is 16 amino acids. J gave up 5 bases and V 8 bases, and 12 bases lay outside the gene matches. Germline CDR1 is SEHNR and CDR2 is FQNEAQ (reference sequence). This chain's CDR3 is CASLPPGLADHNEQFF. The CDR3 region has the DNA TGTGCCAGCCTTCCCCCCGGACTAGCGGATCACAATGAGCAGTTCTTC. The whole variable domain, filled in from reference TRBV7-9 and TRBJ2-1, reads DTGVSQNPRHKITKRGQNVTFRCDPISEHNRLYWYRQTLGQGPEFLTYFQNEAQLEKSRLLSDRFSAERPKGSFSTLEIQRTEQGDSAMYLCASLPPGLADHNEQFFGPGTRLTVL.

This clonotype was recorded many times. The genes are TRBV20-1 and TRBJ1-5; the match to TRBD1 covers 7 bases. Germline assignment: CDR1 DFQATT and CDR2 SNEGSKA (reference sequence). The CDR3 has 14 residues. V trimming: 1 base; J trimming: 5 bases; junction bases outside the gene matches: 5. CDR3 amino acids: CSARGDSLYQPQHF. CDR3 DNA: TGCAGTGCTAGAGGGGACAGCCTTTATCAGCCCCAGCATTTT.

This clonotype was detected ten times or more. The CDR3 nucleotides are TGTGCCAGTAGTCTCCGGGGCCCCGGGGAGCTGTTTTTT. Translation gives CASSLRGPGELFF. The V and J genes are TRBV19 and TRBJ2-2; either TRBD1 or TRBD2 may supply D (5 bases each). The ends were cut back, 5 bases at V and 6 bases at J, with 10 bases in the middle. The CDR3 spans 13 residues. Germline V gene lookup returns CDR1 LNHDA and CDR2 SQIVND (reference sequence).

This clonotype was counted between two and nine times. V and J are TRBV7-3 and TRBJ2-2; 8 nucleotides line up with TRBD1. The CDR3 extends over 15 amino acids. Germline CDR1 reads SGHTA; CDR2 reads FQGTGA. J gave up 1 base and V 4 bases, and 2 bases lay outside the gene matches. The CDR3 nucleotides read TGTGCCAGCAGCTCAACAGGGGGGAACACCGGGGAGCTGTTTTTT. This codes for CASSSTGGNTGELFF.

V is TRBV6-5 and J is TRBJ2-7; 7 bases agree with TRBD2. Looked up from germline, CDR1 is MNHEY and CDR2 is SVGAGI. The CDR3 extends over 12 amino acids. After removal of 8 bases from V and 7 bases from J, the junction contained 8 bases not matched to a gene. CDR3 bases: TGTGCCAGCGGACTAGTGCCGGGGGAGCAGTACTTC. It encodes CASGLVPGEQYF.

At least ten counts were recorded for this clonotype. This chain links TRBV30 with TRBJ2-7; D gene unclear. Germline V lookup: CDR1 GTSNPN, CDR2 SVGIG (reference sequence). Trimming stripped 0 bases from V and 5 bases from J, with 14 bases between. The CDR3 length is 14 residues. The CDR3 DNA reads as TGTGCCTGGAGTGTACCTAGGGTTCCGGACGAGCAGTACTTC. Translation: CAWSVPRVPDEQYF. Complete variable domain (other parts from reference TRBV30 and TRBJ2-7): SQTIHQWPATLVQPVGSPLSLECTVEGTSNPNLYWYRQAAGRGLQLLFYSVGIGQISSEVPQNLSASRPQDRQFILSSKKLLLSDSGFYLCAWSVPRVPDEQYFGPGTRLTVT.

V and J are TRBV23-1 and TRBJ2-3; 7 bases match TRBD2. TRBV23-1 is noted as an ORF with a role that remains uncertain. V lost 6 bases, J lost 1 base, and 4 bases stayed unmatched. The CDR3 length is 14 residues. The CDR3 coding sequence is TGCGCCAGCAGCCAAGCGGGGCGCACAGATACGCAGTATTTT. This encodes CASSQAGRTDTQYF.

This clonotype came up many times. This sequence joins TRBV10-3 and TRBJ2-1; a weak D match, TRBD1 (7 bases). The V and J ends lost 0 bases and 8 bases respectively, with 17 bases between them. Germline assignment: CDR1 ENHRY and CDR2 SYGVKD. The CDR3 spans 16 residues. This CDR3 reads CAISESVRGVRHEQFF. DNA for the CDR3: TGTGCCATCAGTGAGTCAGTCAGGGGGGTGAGACATGAGCAGTTCTTC.

This clonotype showed up many times. This rearrangement joins TRBV7-6 to TRBJ2-7; D gene unclear. Trimming removed 5 bases from V and 4 bases from J, with 9 bases in between. CDR3 size: 12 residues. The V gene's germline CDR1 is SGHVS and CDR2 FNYEAQ. CDR3: CASSPTAYEQYF. The CDR3 bases are TGTGCCAGCAGCCCAACGGCATACGAGCAGTACTTC.

This clonotype showed up many times. The chain is built from TRBV28 and TRBJ2-5; D is undetermined. V was cut by 4 bases and J by 5 bases, with 2 bases left in between. The CDR3 has 10 amino acids. The germline V gene has CDR1 MDHEN and CDR2 SYDVKM. CDR3 loop: CASSSETQYF. CDR3 coding DNA: TGTGCCAGCAGTTCCGAGACCCAGTACTTC.

Ten or more counts support this clonotype. The J gene is TRBJ1-3, the V gene TRBV27, with no clear D. Trimming shortened V by 7 bases and J by 1 base, and 14 bases separated the two germline ends. Germline V lookup: CDR1 MNHEY, CDR2 SMNVEV (reference sequence). The CDR3 is 15 amino acids. The CDR3 nucleotides are TGTGCCAGCAAGAGAAAGGGAACGTCTGGAAACACCATATATTTT. Residues: CASKRKGTSGNTIYF.